These 21 T cell receptor beta chains were sequenced from one sample in a study of Graves' ophthalmopathy and Graves' hyperthyroidism (dated by TCRdb to the late 2010s). These reads were obtained on an Illumina HiSeq 2000. TCR beta CDR3 regions were amplified from RNA transcripts for repertoire sequencing. A first-round RT-PCR used HTBI primers with the Qiagen OneStep RT-PCR kit, followed by a second-round multiplex PCR, size selection and purification. The public sequencing data were trimmed at Q25 with fastp and processed into clonotypes with MiXCR by TCRdb, which kept only in-frame beta chains. Duplicate CDR3 protein sequences are folded into a single record with the most common DNA and genes. The sample table contains around 40,000 distinct CDR3 sequences; only one count was recorded for approximately 52% of them. Clones ranked in the top ten supply less than 20% of the sample. Sequencing used peripheral blood. The receptors here all came from an adult man with Graves' ophthalmopathy.

This clonotype occurred many times. V and J are TRBV4-3 and TRBJ2-3, with 9 nucleotides matching TRBD2. The germline CDR1 and CDR2 sequences are LGHNA and YSLEER. With V trimmed by 0 bases and J by 5 bases, 12 bases remained unmatched. This CDR3 has 18 amino acids. The CDR3 protein is CASSQDFFAGGPKDTQYF. The DNA for the CDR3 is TGCGCCAGCAGCCAAGATTTTTTCGCGGGGGGGCCCAAAGATACGCAGTATTTT.

This sequence joins TRBV5-4 and TRBJ1-1; D ambiguous. Germline V CDR1 and CDR2: SGHNT, YYREEE (reference sequence). V gave up 1 base and J gave up 1 base, with 11 bases separating them. This CDR3 spans 15 amino acids. The CDR3 loop reads CASSLKGAENTEAFF. The CDR3 nucleotides read TGTGCCAGCAGCTTGAAGGGAGCCGAGAACACTGAAGCTTTCTTT.

The rearrangement joins TRBV6-6 to TRBJ1-5; D unresolved. The CDR3 totals 14 residues. CDR1 and CDR2 (germline): MNHNY, SVGAGI (reference sequence). V lost 8 bases and J lost 2, with 13 bases in between. This chain's CDR3 is CASPPSGRNQPQHF. CDR3 sequence (DNA): TGTGCCAGCCCCCCTAGCGGGCGCAATCAGCCCCAGCATTTT.

This clonotype is deemed medium-sized. The rearrangement links TRBV7-8 to TRBJ2-1, with D perhaps matching TRBD2 (6 bases). Trimming took off 0 bases at V and 9 bases at J, with 12 bases between the two ends. CDR1 is SGHVS and CDR2 is FQNEAQ in the germline V gene. CDR3 size: 14 residues. CDR3 residues: CASSLALAGPEQFF. The CDR3 bases are TGTGCCAGCAGCTTAGCGCTGGCGGGACCTGAGCAGTTCTTC.

The gene calls are TRBV27 and TRBJ1-2, with 8 bases matching TRBD1. The germline CDR1 and CDR2 sequences are MNHEY and SMNVEV (reference sequence). V lost 7 bases and J lost 4; bases outside the gene matches: 5. The CDR3 length is 13 residues. CDR3 amino acids: CASKEQGAYGYTF. CDR3 bases: TGTGCCAGCAAAGAGCAGGGGGCCTATGGCTACACCTTC.

In this sample, this clonotype turned up many times. One junction end disagrees with the germline gene, perhaps due to a read error. The chain uses TRBV13 and TRBJ1-4; TRBD1 is a possible D gene (6 bases). This CDR3 contains 17 residues. Looked up from germline, CDR1 is PRHDT and CDR2 is FYEKMQ (reference sequence). The CDR3 loop reads CASSLSTGFDPNDKLFF. In nucleotides, the CDR3 is TGTGCCAGCAGCTTAAGCACAGGGTTTGATCCTAATGATAAACTGTTTTTT.

The sample holds many counts of this clonotype. V is TRBV5-1 and J is TRBJ2-1, with 12 bases matching TRBD1. V dropped 3 bases and J dropped 8; count of bases not matched to a gene: 6. The V gene's germline CDR1 is SGHRS and CDR2 YFSETQ. This CDR3 comprises 15 residues. CDR3 nucleotide sequence: TGCGCCAGCAGCTCCCGGGACAGGGGGCGGCATGAGCAGTTCTTC. It is translated as CASSSRDRGRHEQFF. Looking up the rest from reference TRBV5-1 and TRBJ2-1 gives the full variable domain: KAGVTQTPRYLIKTRGQQVTLSCSPISGHRSVSWYQQTPGQGLQFLFEYFSETQRNKGNFPGRFSGRQFSNSRSEMNVSTLELGDSALYLCASSSRDRGRHEQFFGPGTRLTVL.

This clonotype ranks as medium-sized (0.01 to 0.1%). The rearrangement uses TRBV25-1 and TRBJ2-7; the D call may be TRBD1 or TRBD2 (5 bases each). Between the trimmed V and J ends, which lost 4 bases and 2 bases, there was a span of 15 bases. This CDR3 comprises 15 residues. Germline CDR1 is MGHDK and CDR2 is SYGVNS. CDR3 sequence reads: CASSGSGRDPYEQYF. As DNA, the CDR3 is TGTGCCAGCAGTGGGTCCGGCAGGGACCCCTACGAGCAGTACTTC.

This clonotype was counted ten times or more. V usage is TRBV2 and J usage is TRBJ2-3; TRBD2 matches 14 bases. Per germline, CDR1 SNHLY and CDR2 FYNNEI. V dropped 4 bases and J dropped 7; count of bases not matched to a gene: 4. CDR3 size: 15 residues. The CDR3 bases are TGTGCCAGCAGTGGACTAGCGGGGGGGTTAAATACGCAGTATTTT. Its translation: CASSGLAGGLNTQYF.

The V call is TRBV7-4, the J call TRBJ2-1, with 12 bases aligning to TRBD2. Losses at the gene ends were 1 base for V and 5 bases for J; bases not matched to a gene: 6. The CDR3 loop spans 17 amino acids. Germline CDR1 reads SGHVT; CDR2 reads SQSDAQ. The CDR3 protein is CASSLGVASGRDNEQFF. Written as DNA, the CDR3 is TGTGCCAGCAGCTTAGGTGTCGCTAGCGGGAGGGACAATGAGCAGTTCTTC. Looking up the rest from reference TRBV7-4 and TRBJ2-1 gives the full variable domain: GAGVSQSPRYKVAKRGRDVALRCDSISGHVTLYWYRQTLGQGSEVLTYSQSDAQRDKSGRPSGRFSAERPERSVSTLKIQRTEQGDSAVYLCASSLGVASGRDNEQFFGPGTRLTVL.

The V call is TRBV2, the J call TRBJ2-6; maybe TRBD1 (6 bases). From germline, CDR1 is SNHLY and CDR2 FYNNEI. V lost 6 bases and J 4 bases, leaving 13 bases between the germline ends. The CDR3 has 15 amino acids. The CDR3 coding sequence is TGTGCCAGCAGGTTACAGGGTAACGGGGCCAACGTCCTGACTTTC. It codes for CASRLQGNGANVLTF.

The chain couples TRBV20-1 to TRBJ2-1; 10 bases align to TRBD2. Germline V gene data show CDR1 as DFQATT and CDR2 as SNEGSKA (reference sequence). The junction had 11 bases not matched to a gene; V was cut back by 6 bases and J by 6 bases. The CDR3 has 15 residues. CDR3 sequence reads: CSAGGSSGRGNEQFF. CDR3 bases: TGCAGTGCAGGGGGTTCTAGCGGGAGAGGCAATGAGCAGTTCTTC.

The CDR3 region is CASRGGTVNEKLFF. CDR3 nucleotides: TGTGCCAGCAGGGGCGGAACCGTTAATGAAAAACTGTTTTTT. V is TRBV2 and J is TRBJ1-4; D is unclear. V lost 6 bases and J lost 4, with 12 bases in between. The CDR3 totals 14 residues. CDR1 is SNHLY, CDR2 FYNNEI, per germline.

This clonotype was detected ten times or more. The chain is built from TRBV6-5 and TRBJ1-2; a possible D gene is TRBD1 (5 bases). Germline loops: CDR1 MNHEY, CDR2 SVGAGI. V gave up 0 bases and J gave up 6 bases, with 20 bases separating them. The CDR3 runs to 17 residues. CDR3 in amino acids: CASSYSDWQGEENGYTF. The DNA for the CDR3 is TGTGCCAGCAGTTACTCGGATTGGCAGGGTGAGGAAAATGGCTACACCTTC.

At least ten counts were recorded for this clonotype. The chain couples TRBV6-5 to TRBJ2-7; 7 positions agree with TRBD1. Losses at the gene ends were 7 bases for V and 11 bases for J; bases not matched to a gene: 8. Per germline, CDR1 MNHEY and CDR2 SVGAGI. This CDR3 is built from 11 residues. The CDR3 region has the DNA TGTGCCAGCAACGACGACAGGGCGGAGTACTTC. As protein: CASNDDRAEYF.

This clonotype has a count of ten or more. The V call is TRBV7-2, the J call TRBJ1-2; D is undetermined. Germline-derived CDR1 and CDR2 are SGHTA and FQGNSA. V lost 1 base and J 0 bases, leaving 12 bases between the germline ends. CDR3 length: 16 amino acids. CDR3 nucleotides: TGTGCCAGCAGCTTAGACCTCAGTGCAACTAACTATGGCTACACCTTC. It yields the protein CASSLDLSATNYGYTF.

This clonotype is termed medium-sized. This chain joins TRBV7-3 and TRBJ2-1, with TRBD2 matching 9 bases. This CDR3 has 15 residues. J was trimmed by 5 bases and V by 2 bases; bases with no gene match: 4. Germline CDR1 is SGHTA and CDR2 is FQGTGA. The DNA for the CDR3 is TGTGCCAGCAGCTTAGGGACTAGCACCCACAATGAGCAGTTCTTC. As protein: CASSLGTSTHNEQFF.

Comments on this clonotype: One junction end does not reproduce the germline sequence, and a read error may be involved. V is TRBV5-5 and J is TRBJ2-1; 9 bases match TRBD2. Looked up from germline, CDR1 is SGHKS and CDR2 is YYEKEE (reference sequence). There are 15 residues in the CDR3. The CDR3 nucleotides are TGTGCCAGCATCCCGGGACTAGCAGGGGTTAATGAGCAGTCCTTC. Amino acid sequence: CASIPGLAGVNEQSF.

The chain recombines TRBV27 with TRBJ2-1; possibly TRBD1 for D (5 bases). Trimming removed 10 bases at V and 5 bases at J, with 12 bases between. The CDR3 sequence is 12 residues long. CDR1 is MNHEY, CDR2 SMNVEV, per germline (reference sequence). CDR3 DNA sequence: TGTGCCACCAATAGGGGCAACAATGAGCAGTTCTTC. It translates to CATNRGNNEQFF.

This clonotype was seen at least ten times. The J gene is TRBJ1-2, the V gene TRBV7-9; D perhaps matches TRBD1 (5 bases). Germline V gene sequence: CDR1 SEHNR, CDR2 FQNEAQ (reference sequence). The V gene lost 5 bases and the J gene lost 8 bases, with 12 bases spanning the gap. This CDR3 comprises 12 residues. The CDR3 sequence: CASSPTGMGYTF. In DNA, the CDR3 is TGTGCCAGCAGCCCCACAGGAATGGGCTACACCTTC.

This clonotype is medium-sized (0.01 to 0.1%) in the sample. The chain's CDR3 is CASSLTGSGNTIYF. The CDR3 DNA is TGTGCCAGCAGCCTGACAGGGTCTGGAAACACCATATATTTT. The rearrangement uses TRBV2 and TRBJ1-3, with 7 bases matching TRBD1. Unmatched junction bases numbered 3, after V lost 6 bases and J lost 1 base. Germline CDR1 and CDR2: SNHLY and FYNNEI. This CDR3 region has 14 residues.